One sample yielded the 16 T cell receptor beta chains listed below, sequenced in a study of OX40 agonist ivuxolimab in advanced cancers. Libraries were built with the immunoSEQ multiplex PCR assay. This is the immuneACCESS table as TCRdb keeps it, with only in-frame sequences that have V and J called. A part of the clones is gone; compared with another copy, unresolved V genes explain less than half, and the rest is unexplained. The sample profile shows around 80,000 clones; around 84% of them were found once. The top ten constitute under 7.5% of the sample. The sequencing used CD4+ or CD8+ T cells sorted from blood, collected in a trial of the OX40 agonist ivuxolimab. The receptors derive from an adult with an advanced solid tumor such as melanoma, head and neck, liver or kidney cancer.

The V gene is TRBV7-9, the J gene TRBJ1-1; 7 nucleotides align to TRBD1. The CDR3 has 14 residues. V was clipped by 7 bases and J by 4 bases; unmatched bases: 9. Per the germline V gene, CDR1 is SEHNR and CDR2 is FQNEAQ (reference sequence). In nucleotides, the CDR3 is TGTGCCAGCACCCAACAGGGGTCTGGCACTGAAGCTTTCTTT. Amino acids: CASTQQGSGTEAFF.

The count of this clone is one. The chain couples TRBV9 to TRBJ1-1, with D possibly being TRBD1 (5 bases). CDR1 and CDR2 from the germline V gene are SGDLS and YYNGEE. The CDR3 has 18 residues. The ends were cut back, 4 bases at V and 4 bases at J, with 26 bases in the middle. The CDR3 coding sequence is TGTGCCAGCAGCCACCCCCCAGGGCGGTCGGAGGGTAGCACTGAAGCTTTCTTT. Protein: CASSHPPGRSEGSTEAFF. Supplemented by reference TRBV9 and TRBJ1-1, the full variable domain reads DSGVTQTPKHLITATGQRVTLRCSPRSGDLSVYWYQQSLDQGLQFLIQYYNGEERAKGNILERFSAQQFPDLHSELNLSSLELGDSALYFCASSHPPGRSEGSTEAFFGQGTRLTVV.

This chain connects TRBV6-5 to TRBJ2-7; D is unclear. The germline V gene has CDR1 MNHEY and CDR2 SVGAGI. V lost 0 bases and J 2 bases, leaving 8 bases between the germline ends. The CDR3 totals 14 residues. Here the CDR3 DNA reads TGTGCCAGCAGTTACTCTTTCGATCCCTACGAGCAGTACTTC. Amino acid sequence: CASSYSFDPYEQYF.

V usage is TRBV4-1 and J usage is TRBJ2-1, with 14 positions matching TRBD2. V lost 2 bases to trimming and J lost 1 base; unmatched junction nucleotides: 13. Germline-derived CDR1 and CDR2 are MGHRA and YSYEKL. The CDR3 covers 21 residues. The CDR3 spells CASSQPSSGTSGSVSYNEQFF. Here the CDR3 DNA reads TGCGCCAGCAGCCAACCCTCCTCCGGGACTAGCGGGAGTGTGTCCTACAATGAGCAGTTCTTC.

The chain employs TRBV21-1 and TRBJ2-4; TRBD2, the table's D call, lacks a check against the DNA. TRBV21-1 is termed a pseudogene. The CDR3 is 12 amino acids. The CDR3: CASSHPRHIQYF. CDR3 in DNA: TGTGCCAGCAGCCACCCTAGGCACATTCAGTACTTC.

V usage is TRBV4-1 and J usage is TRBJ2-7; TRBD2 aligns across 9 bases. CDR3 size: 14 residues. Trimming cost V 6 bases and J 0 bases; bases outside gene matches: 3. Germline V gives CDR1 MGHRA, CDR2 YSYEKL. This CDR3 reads CASSSSGSSYEQYF. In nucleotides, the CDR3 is TGCGCCAGCAGTAGTAGCGGGAGCTCCTACGAGCAGTACTTC.

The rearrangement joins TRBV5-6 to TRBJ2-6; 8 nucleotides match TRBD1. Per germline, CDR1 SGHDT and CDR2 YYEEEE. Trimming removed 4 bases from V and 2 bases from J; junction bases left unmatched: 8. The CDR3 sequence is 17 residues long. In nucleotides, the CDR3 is TGTGCCAGCAGCCGTACCCCAGGGGGCACTGGGGCCAACGTCCTGACTTTC. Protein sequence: CASSRTPGGTGANVLTF.

In DNA form, the CDR3 reads TGTGCCAGCAGCTTTGTGGCGGAAGATACGCAGTATTTT. Protein: CASSFVAEDTQYF. The rearrangement joins TRBV7-2 to TRBJ2-3; D call uncertain. Per the germline V gene, CDR1 is SGHTA and CDR2 is FQGNSA. The CDR3 is 13 residues long. V dropped 3 bases and J dropped 5 bases, with 9 bases sitting between them.

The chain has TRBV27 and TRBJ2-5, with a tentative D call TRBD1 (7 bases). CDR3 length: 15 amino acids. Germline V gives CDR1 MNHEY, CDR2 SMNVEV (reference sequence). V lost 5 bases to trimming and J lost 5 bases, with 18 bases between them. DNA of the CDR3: TGTGCCAGCAGTCCCCGACAGGGTGGGAGGGAGACCCAGTACTTC. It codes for CASSPRQGGRETQYF.

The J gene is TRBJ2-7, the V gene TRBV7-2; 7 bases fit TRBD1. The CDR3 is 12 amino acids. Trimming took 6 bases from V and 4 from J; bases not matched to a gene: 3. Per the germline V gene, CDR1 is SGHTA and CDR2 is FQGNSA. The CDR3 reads CASRSGQYEQYF. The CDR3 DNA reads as TGTGCCAGCAGATCGGGACAGTACGAGCAGTACTTC.

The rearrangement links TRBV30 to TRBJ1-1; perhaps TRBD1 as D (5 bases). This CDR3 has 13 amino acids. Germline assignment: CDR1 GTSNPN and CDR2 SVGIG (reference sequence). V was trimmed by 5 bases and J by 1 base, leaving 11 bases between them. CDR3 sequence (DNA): TGTGCCTGGGCGGGACGGGCGAACACTGAAGCTTTCTTT. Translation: CAWAGRANTEAFF.

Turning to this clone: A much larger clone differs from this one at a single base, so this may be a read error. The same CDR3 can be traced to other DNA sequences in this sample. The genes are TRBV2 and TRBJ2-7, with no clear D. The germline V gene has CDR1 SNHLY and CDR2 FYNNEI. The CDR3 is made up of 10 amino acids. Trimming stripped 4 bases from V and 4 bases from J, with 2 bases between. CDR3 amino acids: CASSVYEQYF. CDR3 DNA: TGTGCCAGCAGTGTTTACGAGCAGTACTTC.

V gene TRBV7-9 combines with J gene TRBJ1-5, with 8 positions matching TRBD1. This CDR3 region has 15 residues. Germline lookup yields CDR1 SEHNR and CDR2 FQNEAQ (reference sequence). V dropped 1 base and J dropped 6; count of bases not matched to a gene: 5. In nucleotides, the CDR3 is TGTGCCAGCAGCTTAGGGACAGGGCAGACTCAGCCCCAGCATTTT. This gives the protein CASSLGTGQTQPQHF.

The DNA for the CDR3 is TGTGCCAGCAGCCGGAAAGGGGGGGAAGACTACGAGCAGTACTTC. This codes for CASSRKGGEDYEQYF. The chain joins TRBV11-3 to TRBJ2-7; weak D call: TRBD2 (7 bases). Germline CDR1 and CDR2: SGHNT and YENEEA. The CDR3 is 15 residues long. The V gene lost 5 bases and the J gene lost 3 bases, with 17 bases spanning the gap.

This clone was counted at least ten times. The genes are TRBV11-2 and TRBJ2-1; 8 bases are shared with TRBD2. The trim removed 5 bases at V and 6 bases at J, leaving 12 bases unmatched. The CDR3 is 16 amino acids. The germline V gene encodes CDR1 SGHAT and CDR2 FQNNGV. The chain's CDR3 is CASSPYPVAGTNEQFF. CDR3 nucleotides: TGTGCCAGCAGCCCCTACCCCGTAGCGGGAACCAATGAGCAGTTCTTC.

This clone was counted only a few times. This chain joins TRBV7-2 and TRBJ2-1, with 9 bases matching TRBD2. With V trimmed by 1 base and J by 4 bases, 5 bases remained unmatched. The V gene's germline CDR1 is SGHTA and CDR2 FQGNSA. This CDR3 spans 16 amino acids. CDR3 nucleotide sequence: TGTGCCAGCAGCTTAGTTTTAGCGGGGGCATACAATGAGCAGTTCTTC. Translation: CASSLVLAGAYNEQFF.